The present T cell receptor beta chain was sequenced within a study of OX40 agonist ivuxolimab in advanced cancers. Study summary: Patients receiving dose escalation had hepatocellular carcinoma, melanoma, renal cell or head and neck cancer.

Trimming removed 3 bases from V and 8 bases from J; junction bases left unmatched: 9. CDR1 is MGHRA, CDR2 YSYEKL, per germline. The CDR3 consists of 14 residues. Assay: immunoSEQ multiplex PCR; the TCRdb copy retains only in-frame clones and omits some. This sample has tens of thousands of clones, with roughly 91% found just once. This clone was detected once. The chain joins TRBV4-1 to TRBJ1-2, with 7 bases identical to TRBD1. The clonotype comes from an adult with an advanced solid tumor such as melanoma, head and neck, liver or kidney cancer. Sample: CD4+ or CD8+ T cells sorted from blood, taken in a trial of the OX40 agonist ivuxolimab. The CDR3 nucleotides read TGCGCCAGCAGCCACCAGGGGGACGGGTACGGCTACACCTTC. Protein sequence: CASSHQGDGYGYTF.